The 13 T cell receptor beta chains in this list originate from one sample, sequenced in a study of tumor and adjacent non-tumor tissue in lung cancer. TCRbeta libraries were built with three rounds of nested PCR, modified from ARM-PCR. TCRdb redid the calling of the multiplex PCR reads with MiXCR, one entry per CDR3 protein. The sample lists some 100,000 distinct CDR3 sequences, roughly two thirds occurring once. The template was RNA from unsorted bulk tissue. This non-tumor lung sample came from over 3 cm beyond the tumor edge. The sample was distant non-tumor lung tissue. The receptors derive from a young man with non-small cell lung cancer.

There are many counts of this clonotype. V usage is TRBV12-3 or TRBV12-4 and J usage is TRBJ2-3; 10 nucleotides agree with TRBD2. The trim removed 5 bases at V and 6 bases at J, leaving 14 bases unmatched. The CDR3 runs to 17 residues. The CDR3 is CASSPTSGVPARDTQYF. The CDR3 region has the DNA TGTGCCAGCAGTCCCACTAGCGGGGTTCCCGCGAGGGATACGCAGTATTTT.

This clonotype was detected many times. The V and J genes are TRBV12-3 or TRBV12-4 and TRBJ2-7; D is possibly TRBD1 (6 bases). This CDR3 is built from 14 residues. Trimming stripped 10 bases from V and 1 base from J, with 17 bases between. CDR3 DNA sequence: TGTGCCACCTCTGAAGGGGGTACATCCTACGAGCAGTACTTC. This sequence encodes CATSEGGTSYEQYF.

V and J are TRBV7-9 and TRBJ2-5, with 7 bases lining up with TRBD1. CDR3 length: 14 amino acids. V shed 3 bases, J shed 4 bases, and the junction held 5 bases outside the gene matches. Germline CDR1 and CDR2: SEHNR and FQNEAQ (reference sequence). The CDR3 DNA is TGTGCCAGCAGCTTGGTCAGGGGGTCAGAGACCCAGTACTTC. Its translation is CASSLVRGSETQYF.

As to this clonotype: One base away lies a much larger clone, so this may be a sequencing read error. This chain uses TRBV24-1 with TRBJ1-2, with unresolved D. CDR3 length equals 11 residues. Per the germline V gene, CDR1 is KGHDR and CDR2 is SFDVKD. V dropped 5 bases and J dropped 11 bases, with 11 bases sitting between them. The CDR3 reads CATSVTAGYTF. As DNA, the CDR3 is TGTGCCACCAGTGTTACGGCCGGGTACACCTTC.

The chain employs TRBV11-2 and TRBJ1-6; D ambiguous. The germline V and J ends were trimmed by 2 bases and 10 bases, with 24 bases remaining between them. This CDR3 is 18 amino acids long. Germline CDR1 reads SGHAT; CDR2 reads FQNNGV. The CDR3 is CASSLSPVGMAGGSPLHF. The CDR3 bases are TGTGCCAGCAGCTTATCCCCCGTCGGCATGGCGGGTGGCTCACCCCTCCACTTT.

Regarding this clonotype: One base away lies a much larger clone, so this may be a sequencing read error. This CDR3 is CAISEEGNGNTGELFF. The CDR3, as DNA: TGTGCCATCAGTGAGGAGGGAAACGGGAACACCGGGGAGCTGTTTTTT. J is TRBJ2-2 and V is TRBV10-3, with D perhaps matching TRBD2 (5 bases). Germline V gene lookup returns CDR1 ENHRY and CDR2 SYGVKD. V lost 2 bases to trimming and J lost 1 base, with 11 bases between them. This CDR3 is built from 16 residues.

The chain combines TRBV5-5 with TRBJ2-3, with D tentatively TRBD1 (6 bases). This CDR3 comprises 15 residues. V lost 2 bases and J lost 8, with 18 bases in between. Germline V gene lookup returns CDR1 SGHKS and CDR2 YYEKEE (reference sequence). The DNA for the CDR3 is TGTGCCAGCAGCTTTCTGGGACATGGGATAAGTACGCAGTATTTT. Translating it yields CASSFLGHGISTQYF.

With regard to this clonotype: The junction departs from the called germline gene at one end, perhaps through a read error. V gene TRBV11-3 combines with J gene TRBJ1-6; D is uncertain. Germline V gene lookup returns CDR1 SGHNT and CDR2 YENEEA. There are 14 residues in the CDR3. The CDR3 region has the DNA TGTGCCAGCAACTTAGGCCTAGCGGGGTCACCCCACCACTTT. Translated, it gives CASNLGLAGSPHHF.

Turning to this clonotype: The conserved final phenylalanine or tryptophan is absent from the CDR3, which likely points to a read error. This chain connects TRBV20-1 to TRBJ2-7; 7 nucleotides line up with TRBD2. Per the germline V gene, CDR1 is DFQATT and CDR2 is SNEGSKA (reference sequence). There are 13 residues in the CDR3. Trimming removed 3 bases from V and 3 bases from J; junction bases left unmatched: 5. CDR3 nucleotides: TGCAGTGCTAGGTCCAGCGGGGTCTACGAGCAGTACTTG. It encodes CSARSSGVYEQYL.

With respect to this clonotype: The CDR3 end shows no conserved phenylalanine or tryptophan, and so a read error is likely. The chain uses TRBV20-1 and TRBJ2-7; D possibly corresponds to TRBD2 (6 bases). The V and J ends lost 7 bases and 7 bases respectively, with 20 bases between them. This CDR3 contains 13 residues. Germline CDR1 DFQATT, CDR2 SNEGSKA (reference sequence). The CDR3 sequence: CSGRLTGAREQYS. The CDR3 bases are TGCAGTGGGAGGCTAACGGGAGCAAGGGAGCAGTACTCC.

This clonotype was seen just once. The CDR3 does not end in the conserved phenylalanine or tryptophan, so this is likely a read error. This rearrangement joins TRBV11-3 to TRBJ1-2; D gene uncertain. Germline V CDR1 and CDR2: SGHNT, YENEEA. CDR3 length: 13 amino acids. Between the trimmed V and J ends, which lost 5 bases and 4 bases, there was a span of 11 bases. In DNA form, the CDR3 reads TGTGCCAGCAGCGATCGTGGCCCCTATGGCTACACCATC. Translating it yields CASSDRGPYGYTI.

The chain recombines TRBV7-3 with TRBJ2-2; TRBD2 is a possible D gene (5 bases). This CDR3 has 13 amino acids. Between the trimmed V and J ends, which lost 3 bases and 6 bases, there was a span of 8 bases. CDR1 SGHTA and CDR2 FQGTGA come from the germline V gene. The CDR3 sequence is CASSLEVPGELFF. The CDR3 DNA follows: TGTGCCAGCAGCTTGGAGGTCCCCGGGGAGCTGTTTTTT.

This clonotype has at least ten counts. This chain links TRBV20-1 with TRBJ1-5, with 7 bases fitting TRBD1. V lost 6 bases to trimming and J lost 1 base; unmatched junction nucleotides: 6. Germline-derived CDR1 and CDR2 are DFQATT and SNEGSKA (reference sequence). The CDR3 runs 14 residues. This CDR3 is CSALQGPSNQPQHF. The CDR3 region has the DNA TGCAGTGCCCTACAGGGGCCAAGCAATCAGCCCCAGCATTTT.